This record concerns one TCR beta chain sequence. Antigen specificity is unknown. The data derive from a study of blood T cells in healthy people across ages. Study results and limitations: Long-lived donors had more naive CD4+ cells and higher diversity than aged donors.

V dropped 3 bases and J dropped 0; count of bases not matched to a gene: 5. Germline CDR1 and CDR2: SGDLS and YYNGEE. The CDR3 contains 17 residues. The authors ran a second PCR of 7 to 11 cycles using a sample-barcoded 5' primer and a J-beta primer mix. Each cDNA molecule received a tag from a template-switch adaptor that had 12 random nucleotides. In TCRdb, the 5' RACE reads were re-called with MiXCR into one record per CDR3 protein. This sample has 1.2 million to 1.5 million distinct CDR3 sequences; 42% occur once, and the top ten carry approximately 7.9%. The sample providers were healthy Caucasian people from Russia, aged about 6 to 90. Total RNA extracted from each sample amounted to at least 5 micrograms.

This receptor was identified in a young woman in good health. V is TRBV9 and J is TRBJ2-2; 10 bases line up with TRBD2. Specimen: blood. The CDR3 loop is CASSDSGGSPNTGELFF. CDR3 in DNA: TGTGCCAGCAGCGATAGCGGGGGGTCGCCGAACACCGGGGAGCTGTTTTTT.